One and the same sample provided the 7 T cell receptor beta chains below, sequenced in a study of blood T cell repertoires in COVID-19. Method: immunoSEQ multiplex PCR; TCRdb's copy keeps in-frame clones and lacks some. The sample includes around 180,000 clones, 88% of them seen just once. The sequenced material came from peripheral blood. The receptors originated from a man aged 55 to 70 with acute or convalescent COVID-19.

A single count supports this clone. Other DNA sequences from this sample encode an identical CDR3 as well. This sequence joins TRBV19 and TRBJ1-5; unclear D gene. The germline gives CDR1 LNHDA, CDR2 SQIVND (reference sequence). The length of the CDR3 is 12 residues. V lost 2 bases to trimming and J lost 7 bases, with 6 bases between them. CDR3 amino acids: CASSISRQPQHF. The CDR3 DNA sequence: TGTGCCAGTAGTATATCGAGGCAGCCCCAGCATTTT.

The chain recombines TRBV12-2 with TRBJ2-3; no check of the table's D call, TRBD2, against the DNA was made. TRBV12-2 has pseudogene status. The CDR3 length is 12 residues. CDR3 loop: CASRLRRDTQYF. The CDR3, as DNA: TGTGCAAGTCGCTTGCGGCGAGATACGCAGTATTTT.

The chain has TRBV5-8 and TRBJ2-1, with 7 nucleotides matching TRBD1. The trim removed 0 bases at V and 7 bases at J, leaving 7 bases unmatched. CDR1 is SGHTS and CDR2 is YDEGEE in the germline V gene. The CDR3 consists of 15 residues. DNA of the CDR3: TGTGCCAGCAGCTTGGGACAGGGTCTGGATAATGAGCAGTTCTTC. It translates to CASSLGQGLDNEQFF.

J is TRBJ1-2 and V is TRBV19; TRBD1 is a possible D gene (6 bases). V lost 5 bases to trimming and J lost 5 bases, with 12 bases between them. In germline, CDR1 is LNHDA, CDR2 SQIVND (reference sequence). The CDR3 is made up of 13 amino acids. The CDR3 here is CASSFPGAYGYTF. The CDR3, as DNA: TGTGCCAGTAGTTTTCCAGGGGCATATGGCTACACCTTC.

This chain's CDR3 is CSVGLGGVEQYF. CDR3 DNA sequence: TGCAGCGTCGGGTTAGGGGGTGTCGAGCAGTACTTC. The chain combines TRBV29-1 with TRBJ2-7, with a tentative D call TRBD1 (6 bases). CDR3 length: 12 amino acids. V lost 6 bases to trimming and J lost 6 bases, with 15 bases between them. From germline, CDR1 is SQVTM and CDR2 ANQGSEA.

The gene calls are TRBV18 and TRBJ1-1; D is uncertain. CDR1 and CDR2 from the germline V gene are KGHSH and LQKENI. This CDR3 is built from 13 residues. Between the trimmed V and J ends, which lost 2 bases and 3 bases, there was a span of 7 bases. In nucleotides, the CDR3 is TGTGCCAGCTCACCAGCCCAGGACACTGAAGCTTTCTTT. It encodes CASSPAQDTEAFF.

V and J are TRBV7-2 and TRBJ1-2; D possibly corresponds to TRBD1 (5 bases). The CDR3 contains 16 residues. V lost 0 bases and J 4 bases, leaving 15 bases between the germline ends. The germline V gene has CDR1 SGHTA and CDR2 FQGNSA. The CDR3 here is CASSLALRTSSYGYTF. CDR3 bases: TGTGCCAGCAGCTTAGCGCTGAGGACAAGTTCCTATGGCTACACCTTC.